The 12 T cell receptor beta chains given below trace back to one sample, sequenced in a study of cytotoxic CD8 clonotypes in ibrutinib-treated CLL. Clones were read by immunoSEQ multiplex PCR, and TCRdb kept only the in-frame ones, dropping some. The sample records 300,000 to 350,000 clones, approximately 80% being singletons. Sequenced here: PBMCs, sampled before ibrutinib treatment. The receptors stem from a human donor with chronic lymphocytic leukemia.

The J gene is TRBJ2-7, the V gene TRBV6-5, with D perhaps TRBD2 (6 bases). Trimming cost V 5 bases and J 3 bases, with 17 bases left between them. This CDR3 spans 15 amino acids. Germline V lookup: CDR1 MNHEY, CDR2 SVGAGI. The CDR3, as DNA: TGTGCCAGCAGTCACTACGGGAGAGACAGCTACGAGCAGTACTTC. Protein: CASSHYGRDSYEQYF.

The rearrangement joins TRBV6-1 to TRBJ2-2; D is uncertain. The CDR3 covers 15 residues. From germline, CDR1 is MNHNS and CDR2 SASEGT. Trimming pared 8 bases from V and 0 bases from J, leaving 13 bases between. In nucleotides, the CDR3 is TGTGCCAGCTGTCCCTGGAACTCGAACACCGGGGAGCTGTTTTTT. It specifies CASCPWNSNTGELFF.

V and J are TRBV14 and TRBJ1-1; D ambiguous. The length of the CDR3 is 13 residues. Germline-derived CDR1 and CDR2 are SGHDN and FVKESK. Trimming pared 3 bases from V and 1 base from J, leaving 6 bases between. This CDR3 reads CASSQDWNTEAFF. As DNA, the CDR3 is TGTGCCAGCAGCCAGGACTGGAACACTGAAGCTTTCTTT. The whole variable domain, filled in from reference TRBV14 and TRBJ1-1, reads EAGVTQFPSHSVIEKGQTVTLRCDPISGHDNLYWYRRVMGKEIKFLLHFVKESKQDESGMPNNRFLAERTGGTYSTLKVQPAELEDSGVYFCASSQDWNTEAFFGQGTRLTVV.

The chain uses TRBV7-6 and TRBJ2-2; unclear D gene. The CDR3 runs 13 residues. Trimming left V 1 base short and J 3 bases short, with 3 bases between. Germline V gene data show CDR1 as SGHVS and CDR2 as FNYEAQ. The CDR3 loop reads CASSLVDTGELFF. CDR3 DNA sequence: TGTGCCAGCAGCTTAGTCGACACCGGGGAGCTGTTTTTT. Variable domain in full (rest from reference TRBV7-6 and TRBJ2-2): GAGVSQSPRYKVTKRGQDVALRCDPISGHVSLYWYRQALGQGPEFLTYFNYEAQQDKSGLPNDRFSAERPEGSISTLTIQRTEQRDSAMYRCASSLVDTGELFFGEGSRLTVL.

The genes are TRBV4-3 and TRBJ1-2; D not resolved. The V end lost 1 base, the J end lost 1 base, and 4 bases lay between the germline ends. Per germline, CDR1 LGHNA and CDR2 YSLEER. CDR3 length equals 13 residues. The CDR3 loop is CASSQGNNYGYTF. CDR3 DNA: TGCGCCAGCAGCCAAGGAAATAACTATGGCTACACCTTC.

This chain connects TRBV4-1 to TRBJ2-5; 10 bases map to TRBD2. V dropped 4 bases and J dropped 4; count of bases not matched to a gene: 6. The CDR3 loop spans 15 amino acids. Germline V gives CDR1 MGHRA, CDR2 YSYEKL. The CDR3 here is CASSRSGRASETQYF. The CDR3 coding sequence is TGCGCCAGCAGCCGAAGCGGGAGGGCATCAGAGACCCAGTACTTC.

V is TRBV5-6 and J is TRBJ2-1; D gene uncertain. CDR3 length: 16 amino acids. Trimming shortened V by 4 bases and J by 2 bases, and 16 bases separated the two germline ends. Germline CDR1 and CDR2: SGHDT and YYEEEE. The DNA of the CDR3 is TGTGCCAGCAGCAAGTACGCCCTGCGCACCTACAATGAGCAGTTCTTC. Translated, it gives CASSKYALRTYNEQFF. Drawing the rest from reference TRBV5-6 and TRBJ2-1, the complete variable domain is DAGVTQSPTHLIKTRGQQVTLRCSPKSGHDTVSWYQQALGQGPQFIFQYYEEEERQRGNFPDRFSGHQFPNYSSELNVNALLLGDSALYLCASSKYALRTYNEQFFGPGTRLTVL.

The CDR3 DNA is TGTGCCTGGAGTACGGGACTAGCGGGGTTACTGCAGTTCTTC. It translates to CAWSTGLAGLLQFF. The rearrangement joins TRBV30 to TRBJ2-1; 13 nucleotides agree with TRBD2. This CDR3 spans 14 amino acids. The germline V gene encodes CDR1 GTSNPN and CDR2 SVGIG (reference sequence). The junction had 7 bases not matched to a gene; V was cut back by 2 bases and J by 12 bases.

This rearrangement joins TRBV27 to TRBJ2-7, with D unclear. This CDR3 is 13 amino acids long. V lost 3 bases and J lost 0, with 6 bases in between. The germline gives CDR1 MNHEY, CDR2 SMNVEV (reference sequence). CDR3 coding DNA: TGTGCCAGCAGTTTCCAACGCTCCTACGAGCAGTACTTC. Translation: CASSFQRSYEQYF.

The chain uses TRBV27 and TRBJ1-4; 10 nucleotides align to TRBD1. J gave up 8 bases and V 6 bases, and 6 bases lay outside the gene matches. Germline CDR1 reads MNHEY; CDR2 reads SMNVEV (reference sequence). This CDR3 has 14 amino acids. For the CDR3, the DNA is TGTGCCAGCAGGAGGACAGGGGGAAACGAAAAACTGTTTTTT. Translation: CASRRTGGNEKLFF.

The chain recombines TRBV5-1 with TRBJ2-3, with D possibly called TRBD1 or TRBD2 (5 bases each). V shed 3 bases and J shed 4 bases, with 15 bases lying between them. This CDR3 is 15 amino acids long. The germline CDR1 and CDR2 sequences are SGHRS and YFSETQ. This CDR3 reads CASSYLGASPDTQYF. CDR3 DNA sequence: TGCGCCAGCAGCTACCTCGGGGCCTCGCCAGATACGCAGTATTTT.

The chain has TRBV5-4 and TRBJ2-5; 7 nucleotides line up with TRBD2. The length of the CDR3 is 15 residues. CDR1 is SGHNT and CDR2 is YYREEE in the germline V gene (reference sequence). The J segment lost 2 bases and the V segment lost 5 bases, leaving 9 bases of the junction unmatched. CDR3 sequence (DNA): TGTGCCAGCAGAAACGAGCGGGGATTTCAAGAGACCCAGTACTTC. Translated, it gives CASRNERGFQETQYF.